This paragraph covers one T cell receptor (beta chain) sequence. The sample comes from a study of blood T cell repertoires in COVID-19. Study as a whole: Samples representing acute and convalescent COVID-19 were sourced from the United States, Italy and Spain. PBMCs, B-cell-depleted T cells, or T cells provided the cDNA or gDNA that made up the material.

Germline CDR1 LNHDA, CDR2 SQIVND (reference sequence). This CDR3 has 15 residues. After removal of 4 bases from V and 5 bases from J, the junction contained 6 bases not matched to a gene. Method: immunoSEQ multiplex PCR; TCRdb's copy keeps in-frame clones and lacks some. The top ten hold around 0.98% of the sample, which has a few hundred thousand clones, 70% to 90% seen once. The origin of this receptor is a man between 35 and 55 years old with acute or convalescent COVID-19. The sequenced sample was peripheral blood. The rearrangement joins TRBV19 to TRBJ2-3; 10 bases match TRBD2. DNA for the CDR3: TGTGCCAGTAGTAGCAGCGGGGGGGCTCAAGATACGCAGTATTTT. Translating it yields CASSSSGGAQDTQYF.